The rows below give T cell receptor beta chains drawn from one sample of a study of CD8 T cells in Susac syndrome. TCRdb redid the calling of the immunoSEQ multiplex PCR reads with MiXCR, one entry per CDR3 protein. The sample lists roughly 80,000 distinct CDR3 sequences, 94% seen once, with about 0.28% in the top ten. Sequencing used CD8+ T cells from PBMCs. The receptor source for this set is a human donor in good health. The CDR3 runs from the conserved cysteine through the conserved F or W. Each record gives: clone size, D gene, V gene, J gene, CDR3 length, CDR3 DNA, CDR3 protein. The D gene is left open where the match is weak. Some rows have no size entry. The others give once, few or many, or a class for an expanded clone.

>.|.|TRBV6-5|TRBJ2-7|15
TGTGCCAGCAGTTACCGGGCACCCTGGCTCGACGAGCAGTACTTC
CASSYRAPWLDEQYF
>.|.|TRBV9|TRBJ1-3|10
TGTGCCAGCGGTGGAAACACCATATATTTT
CASGGNTIYF
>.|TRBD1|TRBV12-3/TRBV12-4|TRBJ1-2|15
TGTGCCAGCAGTAATACCGGGACAGGGCCTTGGGGCTACACCTTC
CASSNTGTGPWGYTF
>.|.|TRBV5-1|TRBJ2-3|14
TGCGCCAGCAGCTTGGGGGACAGCACAGATACGCAGTATTTT
CASSLGDSTDTQYF
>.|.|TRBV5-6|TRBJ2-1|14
TGTGCCAGCAGCTTGGGTGTCCGGTACAATGAGCAGTTCTTC
CASSLGVRYNEQFF
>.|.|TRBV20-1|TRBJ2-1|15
TGCAGTGCTAGACCTTCCGTAGCACAGGGCGATGAGCAGTTCTTC
CSARPSVAQGDEQFF
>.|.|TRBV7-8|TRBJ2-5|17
TGTGCCAGCAGCTTACGATATAGGGGGGACGGGCAAGAGACCCAGTACTTC
CASSLRYRGDGQETQYF
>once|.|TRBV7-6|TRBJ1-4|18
TGTGCCAGCAGCTCCCACCTGGGTGGGGTCGCAACTAATGAAAAACTGTTTTTT
CASSSHLGGVATNEKLFF
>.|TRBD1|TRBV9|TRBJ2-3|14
TGTGCCAGCAGCGCGGGACAGGGCACAGATACGCAGTATTTT
CASSAGQGTDTQYF
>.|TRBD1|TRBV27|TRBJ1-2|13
TGTGCCAGCAGTACCGGACAGGGGGGCGGCTACACCTTC
CASSTGQGGGYTF
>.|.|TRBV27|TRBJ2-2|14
TGTGCCAGCGGTCAGGTTCGGGACACCGGGGAGCTGTTTTTT
CASGQVRDTGELFF
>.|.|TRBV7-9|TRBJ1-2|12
TGTGCCAGCAGCTTAGGACAGTATGGCTACACCTTC
CASSLGQYGYTF
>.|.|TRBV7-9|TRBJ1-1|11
TGTGCCAGCAGCCGGAGCTCTGAAGTTTTCTTT
CASSRSSEVFF
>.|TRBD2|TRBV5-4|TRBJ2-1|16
TGTGCCAGCAGCTTGGTTGTAGCGGGAGTCTACAATGAGCAGTTCTTC
CASSLVVAGVYNEQFF
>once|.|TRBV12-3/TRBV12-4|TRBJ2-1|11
TGTGCCAGCGGGTGGGGCAATGAGCAGTTCTTC
CASGWGNEQFF
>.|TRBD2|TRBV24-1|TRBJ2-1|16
TGTGCCACCAGTGATTTCCTAGCGGGAGTTCGGGATGAGCAGTTCTTC
CATSDFLAGVRDEQFF
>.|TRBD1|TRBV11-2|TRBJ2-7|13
TGTGCCAGCGGGACAGGGACTACCTACGAGCAGTACTTC
CASGTGTTYEQYF
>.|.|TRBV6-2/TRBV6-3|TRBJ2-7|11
TGTGCCAGCAGCCCGTCATGGGAGCAGTACTTC
CASSPSWEQYF
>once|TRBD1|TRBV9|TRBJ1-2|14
TGTGCCAGCAGCGGGGAGACAGGGATAGACGGCTACACCTTC
CASSGETGIDGYTF
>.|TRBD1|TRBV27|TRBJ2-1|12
TGTGCCAGTTCACAGGGGGCGAATGAGCAGTTCTTC
CASSQGANEQFF
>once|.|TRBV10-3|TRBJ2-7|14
TGTGCCATCAGTGAGGGCAGGGGAGGAGGCGAGCAGTACTTC
CAISEGRGGGEQYF
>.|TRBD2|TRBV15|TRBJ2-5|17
TGTGCCACCAGCAGAGATCTCGATCCTAGCGGGGATGAGACCCAGTACTTC
CATSRDLDPSGDETQYF
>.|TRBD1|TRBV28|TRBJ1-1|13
TGTGCCAGCAGCCGGGAGACAGGGGGCAGGGCTTTCTTT
CASSRETGGRAFF
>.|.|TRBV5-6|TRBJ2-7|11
TGTGCCAGCAGCTTTTTTGCGGAGCAGTACTTC
CASSFFAEQYF
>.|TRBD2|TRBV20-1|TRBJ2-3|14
TGCAGTGCCCCCGGGACTAGCGAGGCAGATACGCAGTATTTT
CSAPGTSEADTQYF
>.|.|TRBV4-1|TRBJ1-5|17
TGCGCCAGCAGCCAAGACCCGGGGTCCCGACTCAATCAGCCCCAGCATTTT
CASSQDPGSRLNQPQHF
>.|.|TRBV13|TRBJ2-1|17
TGTGCCAGCAGCCAGACCCGAGACTCCCGCCGAATCAATGAGCAGTTCTTC
CASSQTRDSRRINEQFF